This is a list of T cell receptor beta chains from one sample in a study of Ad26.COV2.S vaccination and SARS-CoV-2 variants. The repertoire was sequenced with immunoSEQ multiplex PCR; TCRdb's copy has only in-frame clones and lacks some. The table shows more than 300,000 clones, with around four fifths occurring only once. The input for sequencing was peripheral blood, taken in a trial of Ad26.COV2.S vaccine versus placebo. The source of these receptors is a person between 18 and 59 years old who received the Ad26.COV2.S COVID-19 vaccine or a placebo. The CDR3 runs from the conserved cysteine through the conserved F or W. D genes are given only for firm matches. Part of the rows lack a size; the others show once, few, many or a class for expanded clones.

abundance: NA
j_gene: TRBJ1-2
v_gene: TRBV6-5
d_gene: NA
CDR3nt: TGTGCCAGCAGTTGGCGGGGTAGTAATAACTATGGCTACACCTTC
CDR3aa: CASSWRGSNNYGYTF

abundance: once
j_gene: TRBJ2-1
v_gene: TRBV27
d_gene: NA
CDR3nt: TGTGCCAGCAGTTCTTTATACAATGAGCAGTTCTTC
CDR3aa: CASSSLYNEQFF

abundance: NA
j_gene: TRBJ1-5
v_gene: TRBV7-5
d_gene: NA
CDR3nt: TGTGCCAGAAGCCCCTTAGGGGGGTCCAATCAGCCCCAGCATTTT
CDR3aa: CARSPLGGSNQPQHF

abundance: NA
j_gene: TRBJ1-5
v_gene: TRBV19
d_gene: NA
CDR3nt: TGTGCCAGTAGTATAGGAGTTCAGCCCCAGCATTTT
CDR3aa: CASSIGVQPQHF

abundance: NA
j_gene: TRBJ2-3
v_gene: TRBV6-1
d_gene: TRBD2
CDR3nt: TGTGCCAGCAGTGAAGCGGGGGGGAGCACAGATACGCAGTATTTT
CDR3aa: CASSEAGGSTDTQYF

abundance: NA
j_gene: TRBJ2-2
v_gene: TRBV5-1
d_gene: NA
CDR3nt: TGCGCCAGCAGGGGAACGAACACCGGGGAGCTGTTTTTT
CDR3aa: CASRGTNTGELFF

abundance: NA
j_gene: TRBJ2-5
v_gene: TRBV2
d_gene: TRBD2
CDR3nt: TGTGCCAGCAGTCAACAACTAGCGCTACAAGAGACCCAGTACTTC
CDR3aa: CASSQQLALQETQYF

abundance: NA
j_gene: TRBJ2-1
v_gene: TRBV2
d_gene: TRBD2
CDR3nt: TGTGCCAGCCAGACTAGCGGGGGATCGAATGAGCAGTTCTTC
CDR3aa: CASQTSGGSNEQFF

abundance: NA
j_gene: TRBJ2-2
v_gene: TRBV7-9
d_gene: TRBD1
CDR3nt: TGTGCCAGCAGCTTAAGGGACAGGAACACCGGGGAGCTGTTTTTT
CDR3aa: CASSLRDRNTGELFF

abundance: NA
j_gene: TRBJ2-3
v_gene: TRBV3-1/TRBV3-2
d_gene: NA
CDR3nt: TGTGCCAGCAGCCAAAAAAGGGGGTACACAGATACGCAGTATTTT
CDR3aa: CASSQKRGYTDTQYF

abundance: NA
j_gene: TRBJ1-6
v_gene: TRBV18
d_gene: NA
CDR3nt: TGTGCCAGCTCACCAACCCCCCCGGCCCGTGGGAATTCACCCCTCCACTTT
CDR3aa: CASSPTPPARGNSPLHF

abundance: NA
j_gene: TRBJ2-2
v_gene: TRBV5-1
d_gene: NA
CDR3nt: TGCGCCAGCAGCTTGGACGGGGTATCGAACACCGGGGAGCTGTTTTTT
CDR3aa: CASSLDGVSNTGELFF

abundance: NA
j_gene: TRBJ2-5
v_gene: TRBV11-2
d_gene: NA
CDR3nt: TGTGCCAGCAGCGCGGGACAGCTCGTTCAAGAGACCCAGTACTTC
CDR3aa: CASSAGQLVQETQYF

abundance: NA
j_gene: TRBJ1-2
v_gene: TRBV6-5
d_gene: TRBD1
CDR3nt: TGTGCCAGCAGAACAGGGGCTTCGGGCTACACCTTC
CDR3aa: CASRTGASGYTF

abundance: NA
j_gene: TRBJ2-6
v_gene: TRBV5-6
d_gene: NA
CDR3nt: TGTGCCAGCACCCGAGGGGGCTCTGGGGCCAACGTCCTGACTTTC
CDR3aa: CASTRGGSGANVLTF

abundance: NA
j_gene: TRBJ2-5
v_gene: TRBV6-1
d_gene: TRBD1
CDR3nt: TGTGCCAGCAGTGAAGCGGCGGGCAGGGGGCAGGAGACCCAGTACTTC
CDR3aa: CASSEAAGRGQETQYF

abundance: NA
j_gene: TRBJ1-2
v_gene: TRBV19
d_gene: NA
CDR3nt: TGTGCCAGTACCGTTGGGGGAACGGATTATGGCTACACCTTC
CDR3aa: CASTVGGTDYGYTF

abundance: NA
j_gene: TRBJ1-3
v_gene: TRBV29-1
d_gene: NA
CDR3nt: TGCAGCGTTGGGGGAACAGGGGGAAACACCATATATTTT
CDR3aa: CSVGGTGGNTIYF

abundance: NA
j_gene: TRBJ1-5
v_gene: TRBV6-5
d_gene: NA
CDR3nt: TGTGCCAGCAGTTACAATAGCAATCAGCCCCAGCATTTT
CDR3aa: CASSYNSNQPQHF

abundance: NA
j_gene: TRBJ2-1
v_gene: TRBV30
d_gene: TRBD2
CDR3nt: TGTGCCTGGAGCCTTAGCGGGGCAAGCTCCTACAATGAGCAGTTCTTC
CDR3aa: CAWSLSGASSYNEQFF

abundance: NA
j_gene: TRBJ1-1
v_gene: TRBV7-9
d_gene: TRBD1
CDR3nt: TGTGCCAGCAGCTCGGTACCGGACAGGGGGAACACTGAAGCTTTCTTT
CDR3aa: CASSSVPDRGNTEAFF

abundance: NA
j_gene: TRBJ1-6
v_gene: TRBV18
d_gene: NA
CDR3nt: TGTGCCAGCTCGCCCCTAGAGGCGGTAAATTCACCCCTCCACTTT
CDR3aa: CASSPLEAVNSPLHF

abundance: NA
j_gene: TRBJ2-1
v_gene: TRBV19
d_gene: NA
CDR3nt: TGTGCCAGTAACCCCCTGCAGGGCGCTTACAATGAGCAGTTCTTC
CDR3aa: CASNPLQGAYNEQFF

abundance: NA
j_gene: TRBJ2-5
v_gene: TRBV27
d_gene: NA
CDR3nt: TGTGCCAGCAGTTTAATTGGCGCCTGGGAGACCCAGTACTTC
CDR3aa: CASSLIGAWETQYF

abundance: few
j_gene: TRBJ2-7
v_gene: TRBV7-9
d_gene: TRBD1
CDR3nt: TGTGCCAGCAGCTTAGCAGGCTGGGACAGCTCCTACGAGCAGTACTTC
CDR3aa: CASSLAGWDSSYEQYF

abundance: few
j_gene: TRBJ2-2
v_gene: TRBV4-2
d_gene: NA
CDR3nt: TGTGCCAGCAGCCAAGATTGGGGGTCCGGGGAGCTGTTTTTT
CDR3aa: CASSQDWGSGELFF

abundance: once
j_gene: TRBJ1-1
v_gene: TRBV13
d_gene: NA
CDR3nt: TGTGCCAGCAGCTTACGAGGGGCCGAAGCTTTCTTT
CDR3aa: CASSLRGAEAFF

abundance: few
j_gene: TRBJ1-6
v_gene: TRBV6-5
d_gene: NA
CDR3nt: TGTGCCAGCAGTTACAATGCGGTTCCGTCGGGTTCACCCCTCCACTTT
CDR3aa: CASSYNAVPSGSPLHF

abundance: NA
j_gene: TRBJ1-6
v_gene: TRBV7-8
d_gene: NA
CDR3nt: TGTGCCAGCAGCTTAGACCGGGGTAATTCACCCCTCCACTTT
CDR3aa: CASSLDRGNSPLHF

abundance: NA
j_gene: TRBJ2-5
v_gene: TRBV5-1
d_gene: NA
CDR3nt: TGCGCCAGCAGCTTGGAGGGGGTAGAGACCCAGTACTTC
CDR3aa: CASSLEGVETQYF

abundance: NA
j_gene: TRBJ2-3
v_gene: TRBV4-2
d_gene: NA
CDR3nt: TGTGCCAGCAGCCAAGCAAGCACGGGGTTCTCCACAGATACGCAGTATTTT
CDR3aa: CASSQASTGFSTDTQYF

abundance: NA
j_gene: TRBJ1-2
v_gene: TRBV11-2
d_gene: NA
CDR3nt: TGTGCCAGCAGCCCGGACACTAACTATGGCTACACCTTC
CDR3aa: CASSPDTNYGYTF

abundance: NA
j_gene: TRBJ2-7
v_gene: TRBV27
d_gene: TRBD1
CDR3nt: TGTGCCAGCAGTTCCATTACGACAGGGTTCGACGAGCAGTACTTC
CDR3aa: CASSSITTGFDEQYF

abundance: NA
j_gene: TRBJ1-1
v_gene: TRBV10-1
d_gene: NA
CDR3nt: TGCGCCAGCAGTGCTGATAGGGGTGAAGCTTTCTTT
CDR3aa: CASSADRGEAFF

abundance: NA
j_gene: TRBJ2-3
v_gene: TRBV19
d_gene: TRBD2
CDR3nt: TGTGCCAGTAGGTCCGGGACTACTTTAGATACGCAGTATTTT
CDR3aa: CASRSGTTLDTQYF

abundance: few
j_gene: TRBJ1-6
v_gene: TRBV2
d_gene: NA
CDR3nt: TGTGCCAGCAGTCCCGCGGGTACGAATTCACCCCTCCACTTT
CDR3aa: CASSPAGTNSPLHF

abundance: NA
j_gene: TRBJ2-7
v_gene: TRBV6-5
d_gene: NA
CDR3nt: TGTGCCAGCAGTCGGACTGGTTCCTACGAGCAGTACTTC
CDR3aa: CASSRTGSYEQYF

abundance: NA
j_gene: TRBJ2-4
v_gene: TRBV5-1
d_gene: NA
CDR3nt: TGCGCCAGCAGCTTAAATGCAGGGTCGGGCAAAAACATTCAGTACTTC
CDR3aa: CASSLNAGSGKNIQYF

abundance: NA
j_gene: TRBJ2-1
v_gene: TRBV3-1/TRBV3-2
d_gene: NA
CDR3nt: TGTGCCAGCAGCCAAGTGGGGGAGCAGTTCTTC
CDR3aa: CASSQVGEQFF

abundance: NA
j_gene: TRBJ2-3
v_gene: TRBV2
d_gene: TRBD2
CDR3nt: TGTGCCAGCAGTGAAGCGAGGGAGTTAGCGGGGGTGAGGCAGTATTTT
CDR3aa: CASSEARELAGVRQYF

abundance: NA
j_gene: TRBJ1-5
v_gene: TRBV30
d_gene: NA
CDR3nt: TGTGCCTGGGCTGCGGGGAATCAGCCCCAGCATTTT
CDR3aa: CAWAAGNQPQHF

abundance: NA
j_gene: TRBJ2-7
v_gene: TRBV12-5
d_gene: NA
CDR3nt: TGTGCTAGTGGTTTGGTCGCATACGAGCAGTACTTC
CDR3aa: CASGLVAYEQYF